This TCR beta chain is drawn from a study of blood T cell repertoires in COVID-19. Study information: Nucleic acid was either cDNA or gDNA, and it came from T cells, B-cell-depleted T cells, or PBMCs.

V was shortened by 7 bases and J by 7 bases, with 16 bases between the two germline ends. Germline values: CDR1 SEHNR, CDR2 FQNEAQ (reference sequence). The CDR3 runs to 13 residues. As handled by the study authors: Scientists estimated how many nucleated cells there were by amplifying reference gene primers. Data came from immunoSEQ multiplex PCR; TCRdb stores just in-frame clones and leaves some out. V, J and clone size reflect that table, while D and trimming were determined from the DNA. This sample has about 210,000 clones; just over 85% occur once, and the top ten carry around 4%. Specimen: PBMCs or T cells enriched from blood (not recorded which). The chain carries TRBV7-9 and TRBJ1-2; D might be TRBD1 (5 bases). This TCR came from a middle-aged woman with acute COVID-19. The CDR3 nucleotides read TGTGCCAGCACCCCTTGGGGGGACGGTGGCTACACCTTC. Residues: CASTPWGDGGYTF.